These 17 T cell receptor beta chains share one sample of origin, sequenced in a study of T cells expressing NK-cell markers. TCRdb reprocessed the 5' RACE reads and reports one entry per CDR3 protein, with no DNA. Across 140,000 to 150,000 distinct CDR3 sequences, the top ten clones capture 12% of the sample. Sequencing was done on a sample of blood T cells: a sorted CD56 or NKG2C T cell subset, CD4+ or CD8+ T cells, or bulk PBMC T cells (not recorded which). The source of these receptors is a man between 18 and 29 years old in good health.

The rearrangement joins TRBV12-3 or TRBV12-4 to TRBJ2-2; TCRdb reports TRBD1, a call that lacks DNA to check it against. This CDR3 has 14 amino acids. CDR3 region: CASRRTGRAGELFF.

CDR3 amino acids: CASSSTWGDTQYF. This sequence joins TRBV12-3 or TRBV12-4 and TRBJ2-3. This CDR3 spans 13 amino acids.

The genes are TRBV12-5 and TRBJ1-1; lacking DNA, the TRBD1 call made by TCRdb goes unchecked. The CDR3 totals 12 residues. Per the germline V gene, CDR1 is LGHNT and CDR2 is FRNRAP. Here the CDR3 reads CASANWGPEAFF.

This sequence joins TRBV5-1 and TRBJ1-2; TCRdb indicates TRBD1, and absent DNA this call remains unverified. The CDR3 loop spans 14 amino acids. In germline, CDR1 is SGHRS, CDR2 YFSETQ. CDR3: CASSLTGGSDGYTF. Full variable domain (outside the CDR3, taken from reference TRBV5-1 and TRBJ1-2): KAGVTQTPRYLIKTRGQQVTLSCSPISGHRSVSWYQQTPGQGLQFLFEYFSETQRNKGNFPGRFSGRQFSNSRSEMNVSTLELGDSALYLCASSLTGGSDGYTFGSGTRLTVV.

The rearrangement uses TRBV5-1 and TRBJ2-1; TCRdb's assignment of TRBD1 cannot be checked, as there is no DNA. The CDR3 is 15 residues long. The germline V gene has CDR1 SGHRS and CDR2 YFSETQ. CDR3 region: CASSFTSGAYNEQFF.

V gene TRBV5-6 combines with J gene TRBJ2-7; TCRdb's D call of TRBD1 is untestable without DNA. The CDR3 covers 13 residues. Germline V CDR1 and CDR2: SGHDT, YYEEEE. The CDR3 region is CASSPGQGNEQYF.

The chain has TRBV12-3 or TRBV12-4 and TRBJ1-5; lacking DNA, the TRBD1 call made by TCRdb goes unchecked. CDR3 length: 15 residues. The CDR3 loop is CASSLAGDGISPQHF.

The V and J genes are TRBV7-7 and TRBJ2-1; TCRdb names TRBD1, which stays unverified in the absence of DNA. CDR1 and CDR2 from the germline V gene are SSHAT and FNYEAQ (reference sequence). The CDR3 is made up of 15 amino acids. CDR3 region: CASSPGTNPDNEQFF.

This chain links TRBV11-1 with TRBJ2-3; the D call of TRBD1 rests on TCRdb alone, since no DNA is present to check it. Per the germline V gene, CDR1 is SGHAT and CDR2 is FQDESV (reference sequence). There are 19 residues in the CDR3. CDR3: CASSARRVGQVKVTDTQYF.

This sequence joins TRBV5-4 and TRBJ2-7. Germline-derived CDR1 and CDR2 are SGHNT and YYREEE (reference sequence). This CDR3 has 14 residues. CDR3 in amino acids: CASSLGTGLYEQYF.

This chain joins TRBV5-1 and TRBJ2-1; TCRdb selects TRBD2, and the lack of DNA leaves this call unchecked. CDR3 size: 12 residues. Germline values: CDR1 SGHRS, CDR2 YFSETQ. The CDR3 sequence: CASGTSGNEQFF.

This chain links TRBV19 with TRBJ2-1; TCRdb reports TRBD2, a call that lacks DNA to check it against. This CDR3 is 17 amino acids long. Germline loops: CDR1 LNHDA, CDR2 SQIVND (reference sequence). This CDR3 reads CASSGDWIGGAYNEQFF.

V and J are TRBV7-9 and TRBJ2-1; without DNA, the TCRdb call of TRBD1 cannot be checked. Germline CDR1 is SEHNR and CDR2 is FQNEAQ (reference sequence). This CDR3 is 11 amino acids long. CDR3 sequence: CASSTRQDQFF.

The gene calls are TRBV13 and TRBJ2-3; TCRdb gives TRBD2 as the D gene, but with no DNA this cannot be confirmed. The CDR3 extends over 13 amino acids. Per germline, CDR1 PRHDT and CDR2 FYEKMQ (reference sequence). The CDR3 spells CASRAGMRDTQYF.

The V call is TRBV19, the J call TRBJ2-7; TCRdb designates TRBD1, a call that cannot be tested without DNA. Looked up from germline, CDR1 is LNHDA and CDR2 is SQIVND (reference sequence). The CDR3 totals 14 residues. CDR3 sequence reads: CASSFETAGGEQYF. Combining the CDR3 with reference TRBV19 and TRBJ2-7 gives the whole variable domain DGGITQSPKYLFRKEGQNVTLSCEQNLNHDAMYWYRQDPGQGLRLIYYSQIVNDFQKGDIAEGYSVSREKKESFPLTVTSAQKNPTAFYLCASSFETAGGEQYFGPGTRLTVT.

V gene TRBV7-3 combines with J gene TRBJ2-5; checking the TCRdb D call of TRBD2 is not possible without DNA. CDR1 is SGHTA, CDR2 FQGTGA, per germline. CDR3 length: 14 amino acids. The CDR3 protein is CASSPKGEEETQYF.

J is TRBJ2-7 and V is TRBV7-2; TCRdb designates TRBD2, a call that cannot be tested without DNA. CDR3 size: 13 residues. Germline CDR1 reads SGHTA; CDR2 reads FQGNSA. The CDR3 spells CASSTSGSGEQYF.